This T cell receptor (beta chain) was recorded in a study of T cells after posttransplantation cyclophosphamide. Broader study findings: TRB clonality was highly associated with recipient CMV seropositivity and reactivation.

Produced via immunoSEQ multiplex PCR; TCRdb's table is partial and in-frame only. Its table lists around 70 clones. The germline gives CDR1 LNHDA, CDR2 SQIVND (reference sequence). The CDR3 runs to 14 residues. Trimming removed 6 bases from V and 10 bases from J; junction bases left unmatched: 11. Busulfan-fludarabine conditioning, marrow transplant, and cyclophosphamide on days +3 and +4 were administered. The rearrangement links TRBV19 to TRBJ1-1, with 10 bases matching TRBD1. The sequences come from CMV-specific CD8+ T cells sorted from blood, collected after an allogeneic stem cell transplant with post-transplant cyclophosphamide. As for subset: CD8+ T cells sorted with CMV pp65 tetramers. This clonotype was obtained from a male patient in his 30s who received an allogeneic stem cell transplant from a related donor, was CMV-positive, and had acute GVHD only. These T cells may partly come from the graft donor. CDR3 sequence (DNA): TGTGCCAGTAGCCCCCGGACAGGGGGTTTGGGAGCTTTCTTT. Its protein product is CASSPRTGGLGAFF.